These 5 T cell receptor beta chains originate from one sample sequenced in a study of T cell repertoires in ileal Crohn's disease. TCRdb's copy holds only in-frame clones and misses some; the assay was immunoSEQ multiplex PCR. The sample has about 5,000 clones; roughly 80% are singletons. Sequencing was done on a sample of ileal tissue. These receptors were taken from an adult with Crohn's disease.

The chain has TRBV19 and TRBJ2-1, with 7 bases matching TRBD2. Germline loops: CDR1 LNHDA, CDR2 SQIVND (reference sequence). The trim removed 4 bases at V and 2 bases at J, leaving 11 bases unmatched. The CDR3 is made up of 17 amino acids. The DNA for the CDR3 is TGTGCCAGTAGTAGGCCTGGGGCTAGCGGAACCTACAATGAGCAGTTCTTC. Translation: CASSRPGASGTYNEQFF. Using reference TRBV19 and TRBJ2-1 for the parts outside the CDR3, the full variable domain is DGGITQSPKYLFRKEGQNVTLSCEQNLNHDAMYWYRQDPGQGLRLIYYSQIVNDFQKGDIAEGYSVSREKKESFPLTVTSAQKNPTAFYLCASSRPGASGTYNEQFFGPGTRLTVL.

The chain is built from TRBV19 and TRBJ1-1; TRBD1 aligns across 12 bases. CDR1 LNHDA and CDR2 SQIVND come from the germline V gene (reference sequence). V was clipped by 2 bases and J by 5 bases; unmatched bases: 9. This CDR3 has 17 amino acids. CDR3 DNA: TGTGCCAGTAGTATATCCCGGGACAGGGGGCGATCGACTGAAGCTTTCTTT. The encoded protein is CASSISRDRGRSTEAFF.

The chain combines TRBV11-2 with TRBJ1-1; no reliable D call. V was pared by 3 bases and J by 7 bases, with 6 bases between. Germline V lookup: CDR1 SGHAT, CDR2 FQNNGV. This CDR3 contains 11 residues. The CDR3 reads CASSFELEAFF. The CDR3 DNA reads TGTGCCAGCAGCTTTGAGCTTGAAGCTTTCTTT.

The rearrangement links TRBV6-5 to TRBJ2-5; 9 nucleotides match TRBD1. Germline-derived CDR1 and CDR2 are MNHEY and SVGAGI. V lost 6 bases and J lost 11; bases outside the gene matches: 10. This CDR3 is 13 amino acids long. The CDR3 protein is CASRKQGAREQYF. In DNA, the CDR3 is TGTGCCAGCAGGAAACAGGGGGCTCGGGAGCAGTACTTC.

V and J are TRBV28 and TRBJ1-5; 7 bases line up with TRBD1. The CDR3 runs to 14 residues. Germline CDR1 and CDR2: MDHEN and SYDVKM. Germline trimming cut 2 bases from V and 7 bases from J; bases unmatched to any gene: 5. The CDR3 is CASSLAQGYQPQHF. The CDR3 nucleotides are TGTGCCAGCAGTTTAGCACAGGGGTACCAGCCCCAGCATTTT.